The T cell receptor beta chain described here comes from a study of tumor and adjacent non-tumor tissue in lung cancer. Study in general: Patients comprised 12 adenocarcinoma, a couple of squamous cell carcinoma and 1 small cell lung cancer.

The library came from three nested PCR rounds adapted from ARM-PCR protocols. TCRdb ran MiXCR on the multiplex PCR reads and lists one entry per CDR3 protein. Of some 77,000 distinct CDR3 sequences listed, around 70% are singletons. The V end lost 6 bases, the J end lost 3 bases, and 15 bases lay between the germline ends. Germline CDR1 is SNHLY and CDR2 is FYNNEI. The CDR3 has 14 amino acids. No cell sorting was done before RNA was extracted from the tissue. This clonotype appeared many times. This TCR was recovered from a woman aged 70-85 years with non-small cell lung cancer. Sequencing was done on a sample of lung tumor tissue. This chain connects TRBV2 to TRBJ2-7; TRBD1 is a possible D gene (5 bases). The CDR3 loop is CASRLTGIGYEQYF. For the CDR3, the DNA is TGTGCCAGCAGGCTAACAGGTATAGGCTACGAGCAGTACTTC.